This T cell receptor beta chain is from a study of blood T cell repertoires in COVID-19. Study details: Samples of COVID-19 (acute and convalescent) were obtained from the United States, Italy and Spain. Sources were T cells, B-cell-depleted T cells, or PBMCs; the material itself was cDNA or gDNA.

Clones were sequenced by immunoSEQ multiplex PCR, and TCRdb holds only the in-frame ones, with some missing. The sample carries hundreds of thousands of clones, 75% to 90% recorded once. Germline V gives CDR1 KGHDR, CDR2 SFDVKD. The CDR3 length is 17 residues. Trimming cost V 4 bases and J 2 bases; bases outside gene matches: 11. J is TRBJ2-3 and V is TRBV24-1; TRBD2 matches at 7 bases. The source material was peripheral blood. This TCR derives from a woman between 50 and 59 years old with COVID-19, enrolled during active disease. The CDR3 coding sequence is TGTGCCACCAGTGACCCCGGGAGGCAGGCGGTCACAGATACGCAGTATTTT. This gives the protein CATSDPGRQAVTDTQYF.